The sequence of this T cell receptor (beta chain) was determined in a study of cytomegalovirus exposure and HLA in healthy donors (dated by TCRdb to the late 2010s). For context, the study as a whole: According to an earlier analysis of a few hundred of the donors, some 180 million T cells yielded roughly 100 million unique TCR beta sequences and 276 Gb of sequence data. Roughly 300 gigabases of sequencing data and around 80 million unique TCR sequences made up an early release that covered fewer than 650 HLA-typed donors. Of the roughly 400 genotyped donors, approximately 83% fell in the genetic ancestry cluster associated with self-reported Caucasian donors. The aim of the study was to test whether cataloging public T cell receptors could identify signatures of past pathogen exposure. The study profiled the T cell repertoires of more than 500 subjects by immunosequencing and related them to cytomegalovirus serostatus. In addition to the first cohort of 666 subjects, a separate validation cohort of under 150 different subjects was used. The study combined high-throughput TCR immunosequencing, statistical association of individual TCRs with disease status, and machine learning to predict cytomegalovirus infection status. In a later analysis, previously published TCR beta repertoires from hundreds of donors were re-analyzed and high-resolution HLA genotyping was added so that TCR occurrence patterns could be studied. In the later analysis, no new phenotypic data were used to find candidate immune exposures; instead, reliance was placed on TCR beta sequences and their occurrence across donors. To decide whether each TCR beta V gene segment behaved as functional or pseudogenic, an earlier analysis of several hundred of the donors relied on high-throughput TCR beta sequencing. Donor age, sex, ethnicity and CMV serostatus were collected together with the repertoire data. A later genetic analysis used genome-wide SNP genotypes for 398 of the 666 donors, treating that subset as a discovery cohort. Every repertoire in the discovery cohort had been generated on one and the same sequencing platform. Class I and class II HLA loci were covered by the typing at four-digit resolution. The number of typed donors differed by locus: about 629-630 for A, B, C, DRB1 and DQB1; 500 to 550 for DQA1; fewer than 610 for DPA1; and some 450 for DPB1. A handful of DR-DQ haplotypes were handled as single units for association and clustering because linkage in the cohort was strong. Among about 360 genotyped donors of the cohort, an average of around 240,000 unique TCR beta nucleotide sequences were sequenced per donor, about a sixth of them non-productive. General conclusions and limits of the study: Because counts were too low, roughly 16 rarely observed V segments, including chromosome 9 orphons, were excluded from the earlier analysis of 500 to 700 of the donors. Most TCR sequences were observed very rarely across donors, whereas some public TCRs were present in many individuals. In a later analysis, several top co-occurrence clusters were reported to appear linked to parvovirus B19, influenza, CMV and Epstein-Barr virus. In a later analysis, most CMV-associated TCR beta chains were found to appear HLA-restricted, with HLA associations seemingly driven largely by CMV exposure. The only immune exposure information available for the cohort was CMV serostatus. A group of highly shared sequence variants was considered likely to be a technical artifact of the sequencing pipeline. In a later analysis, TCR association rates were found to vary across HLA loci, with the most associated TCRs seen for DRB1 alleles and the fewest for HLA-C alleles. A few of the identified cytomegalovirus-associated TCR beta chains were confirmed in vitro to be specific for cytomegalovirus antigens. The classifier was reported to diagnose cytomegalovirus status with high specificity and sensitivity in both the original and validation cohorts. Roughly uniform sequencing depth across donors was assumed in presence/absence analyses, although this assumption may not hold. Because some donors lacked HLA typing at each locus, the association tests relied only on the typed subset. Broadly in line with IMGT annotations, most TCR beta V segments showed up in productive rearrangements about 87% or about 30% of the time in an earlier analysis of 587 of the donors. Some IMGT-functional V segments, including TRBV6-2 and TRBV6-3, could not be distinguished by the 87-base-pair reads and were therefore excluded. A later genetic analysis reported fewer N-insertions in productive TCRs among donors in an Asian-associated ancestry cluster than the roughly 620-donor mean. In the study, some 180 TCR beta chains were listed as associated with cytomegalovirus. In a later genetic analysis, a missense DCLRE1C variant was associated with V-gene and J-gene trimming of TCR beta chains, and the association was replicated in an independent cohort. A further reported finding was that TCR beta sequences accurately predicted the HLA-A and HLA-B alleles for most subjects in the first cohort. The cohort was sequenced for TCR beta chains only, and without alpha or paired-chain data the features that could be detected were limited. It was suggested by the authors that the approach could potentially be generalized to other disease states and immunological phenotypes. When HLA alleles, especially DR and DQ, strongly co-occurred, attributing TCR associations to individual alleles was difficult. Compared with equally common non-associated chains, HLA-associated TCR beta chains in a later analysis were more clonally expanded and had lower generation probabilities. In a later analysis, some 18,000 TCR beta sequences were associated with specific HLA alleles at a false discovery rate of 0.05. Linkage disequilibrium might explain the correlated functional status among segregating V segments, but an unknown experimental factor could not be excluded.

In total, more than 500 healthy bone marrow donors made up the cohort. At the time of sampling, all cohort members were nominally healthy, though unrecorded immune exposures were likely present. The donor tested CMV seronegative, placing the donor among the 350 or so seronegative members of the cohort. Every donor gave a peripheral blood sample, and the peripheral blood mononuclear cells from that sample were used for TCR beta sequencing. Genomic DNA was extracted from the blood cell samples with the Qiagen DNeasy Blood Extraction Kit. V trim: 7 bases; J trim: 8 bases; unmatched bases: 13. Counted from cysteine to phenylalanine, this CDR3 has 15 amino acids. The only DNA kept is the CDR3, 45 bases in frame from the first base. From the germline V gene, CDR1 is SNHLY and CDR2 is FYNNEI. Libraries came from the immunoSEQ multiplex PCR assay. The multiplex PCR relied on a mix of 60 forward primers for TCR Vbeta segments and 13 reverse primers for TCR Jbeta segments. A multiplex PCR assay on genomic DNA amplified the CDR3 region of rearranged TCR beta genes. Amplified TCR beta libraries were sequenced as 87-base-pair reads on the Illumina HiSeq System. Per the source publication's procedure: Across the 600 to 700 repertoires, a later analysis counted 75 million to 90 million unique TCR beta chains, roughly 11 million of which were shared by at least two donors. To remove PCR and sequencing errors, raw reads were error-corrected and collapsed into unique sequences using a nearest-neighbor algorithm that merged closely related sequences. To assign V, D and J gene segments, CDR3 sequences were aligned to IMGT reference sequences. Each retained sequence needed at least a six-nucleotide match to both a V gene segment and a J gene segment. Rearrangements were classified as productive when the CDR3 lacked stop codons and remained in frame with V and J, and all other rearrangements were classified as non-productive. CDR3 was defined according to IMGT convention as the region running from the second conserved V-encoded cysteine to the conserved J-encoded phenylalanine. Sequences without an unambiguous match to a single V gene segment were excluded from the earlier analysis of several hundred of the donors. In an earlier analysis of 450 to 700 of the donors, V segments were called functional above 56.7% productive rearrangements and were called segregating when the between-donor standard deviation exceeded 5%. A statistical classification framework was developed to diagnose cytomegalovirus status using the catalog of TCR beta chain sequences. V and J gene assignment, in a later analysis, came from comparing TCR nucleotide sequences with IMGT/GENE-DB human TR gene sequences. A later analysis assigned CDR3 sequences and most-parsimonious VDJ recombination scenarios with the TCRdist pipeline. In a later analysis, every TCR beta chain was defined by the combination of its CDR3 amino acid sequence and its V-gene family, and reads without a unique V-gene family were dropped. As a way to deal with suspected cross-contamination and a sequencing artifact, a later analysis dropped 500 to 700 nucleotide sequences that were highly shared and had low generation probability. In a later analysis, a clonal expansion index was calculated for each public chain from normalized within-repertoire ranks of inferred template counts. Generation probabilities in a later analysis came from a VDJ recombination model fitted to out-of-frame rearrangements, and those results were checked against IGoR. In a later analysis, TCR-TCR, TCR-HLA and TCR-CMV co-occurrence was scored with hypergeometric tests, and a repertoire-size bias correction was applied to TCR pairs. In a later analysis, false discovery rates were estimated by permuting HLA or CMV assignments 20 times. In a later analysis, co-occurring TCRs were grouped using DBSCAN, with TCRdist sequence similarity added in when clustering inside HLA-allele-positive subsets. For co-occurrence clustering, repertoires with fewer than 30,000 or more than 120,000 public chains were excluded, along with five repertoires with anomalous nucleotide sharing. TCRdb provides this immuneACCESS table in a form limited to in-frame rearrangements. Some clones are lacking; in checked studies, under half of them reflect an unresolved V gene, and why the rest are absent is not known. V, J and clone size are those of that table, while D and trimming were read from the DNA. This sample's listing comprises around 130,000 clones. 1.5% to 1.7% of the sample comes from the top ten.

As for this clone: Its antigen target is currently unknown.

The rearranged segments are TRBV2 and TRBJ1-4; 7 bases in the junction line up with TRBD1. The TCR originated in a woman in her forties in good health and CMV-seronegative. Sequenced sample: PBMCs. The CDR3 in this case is CASNTGTDRREKLFF. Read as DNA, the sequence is TGTGCCAGCAATACCGGGACAGACCGACGGGAAAAACTGTTTTTT.